Each of the 3 T cell receptor beta chains below was sequenced from the same sample in a study of T cells after posttransplantation cyclophosphamide. Sequencing used immunoSEQ multiplex PCR; TCRdb keeps in-frame clones, though not all of them. The sample carries tens of thousands of clones, roughly 98% recorded once. The naive gate required viable CD3+CD4+ or CD3+CD8+ cells with CCR7+CD45RA+CD45RO-CD95-CD27+CD28+ phenotype. Sequences were obtained from naive CD4+ T cells sorted from PBMCs. These receptors all come from a man aged 40-49 years in good health, CMV-negative, and a related stem cell transplant donor.

Here the CDR3 reads CASSEVRSTEQYF. In nucleotides, the CDR3 is TGTGCCAGCAGTGAAGTTCGGAGCACCGAGCAGTACTTC. The chain couples TRBV6-1 to TRBJ2-7; D remains ambiguous. The CDR3 runs 13 residues. The V end lost 1 base, the J end lost 6 bases, and 10 bases lay between the germline ends. Germline CDR1 and CDR2: MNHNS and SASEGT.

The chain joins TRBV11-1 to TRBJ2-2; a possible D gene is TRBD2 (6 bases). Germline V gene lookup returns CDR1 SGHAT and CDR2 FQDESV (reference sequence). This CDR3 is 13 amino acids long. V lost 5 bases, J lost 7 bases, and 11 bases lay in between. The CDR3 is CASSPWGDGELFF. The CDR3 DNA reads TGTGCCAGCAGCCCTTGGGGGGACGGGGAGCTGTTTTTT.

The chain employs TRBV29-1 and TRBJ2-3; TRBD1 aligns across 7 bases. The germline V gene encodes CDR1 SQVTM and CDR2 ANQGSEA. Trimming at V came to 6 bases and at J to 4 bases, leaving 7 bases not matched to a gene. The CDR3 contains 13 residues. The CDR3 nucleotides read TGCAGCGTGGCGACAGGGCCCGCAGATACGCAGTATTTT. This sequence encodes CSVATGPADTQYF.